The rows below give T cell receptor beta chains drawn from one sample of a study of blood T cell repertoires in COVID-19. Generated by immunoSEQ multiplex PCR, the TCRdb table keeps only in-frame clones and is missing some. The sample lists more than 75,000 clones; 84% were seen once. The sequenced material came from peripheral blood. These receptors originate from a man in his sixties with acute or convalescent COVID-19. Both conserved end residues are part of each CDR3. Fields, in order: clone size, D gene, V gene, J gene, CDR3 DNA, CDR3 protein. A D gene is named only where the DNA matches it firmly. Clone size, where shown, is once, few, many, or a class for clones that have expanded.

>-|TRBD1|TRBV28|TRBJ1-4
TGTGCCAGCTCCCCGACAGGGGCAACTAATGAAAAACTGTTTTTT
CASSPTGATNEKLFF
>-|TRBD2|TRBV30|TRBJ2-3
TGTGCCTGGAGTGTGCGGGGGGGATCAGATACGCAGTATTTT
CAWSVRGGSDTQYF
>few|-|TRBV12-3/TRBV12-4|TRBJ1-1
TGTGCCAGCAGTTTGCGAGACACTGAAGCTTTCTTT
CASSLRDTEAFF
>-|-|TRBV9|TRBJ2-1
TGTGCCAGCAGCGCAACGCCACAGGGCCACAATGAGCAGTTCTTC
CASSATPQGHNEQFF
>-|TRBD1|TRBV5-6|TRBJ1-6
TGTGCCAGCAGCTTGTTACAGGGGCAGGATTCACCCCTCCACTTT
CASSLLQGQDSPLHF
>-|TRBD1|TRBV9|TRBJ1-5
TGTGCCAGCAGTAGTGGACAGGGCAATCAGCCCCAGCATTTT
CASSSGQGNQPQHF
>-|-|TRBV5-6|TRBJ2-5
TGTGCCAGCAGCTTGGGAAGGGGGGGCAGCCAAGAGACCCAGTACTTC
CASSLGRGGSQETQYF
>-|-|TRBV2|TRBJ1-5
TGTGCCAGCAGTGACCAGGGCTATCAGCCCCAGCATTTT
CASSDQGYQPQHF
>-|-|TRBV30|TRBJ1-5
TGTGCCTGGACCCCCCCAGGGTGGGGCAATCAGCCCCAGCATTTT
CAWTPPGWGNQPQHF
>-|-|TRBV29-1|TRBJ1-3
TGCAGCGTTGTCAGTTCTGGAAACACCATATATTTT
CSVVSSGNTIYF
>-|-|TRBV19|TRBJ1-2
TGTGCCAGTAGTAAGGGGAACTATGGCTACACCTTC
CASSKGNYGYTF
>-|TRBD1|TRBV2|TRBJ1-5
TGTGCCAGCAGTGAGACGGGACAGGGGGTAAATCAGCCCCAGCATTTT
CASSETGQGVNQPQHF
>-|-|TRBV10-3|TRBJ1-1
TGTGCCATCAGTGAGTTCGGGGAGAACACTGAAGCTTTCTTT
CAISEFGENTEAFF
>-|TRBD2|TRBV11-3|TRBJ2-1
TGTGCCAGCAGCCATCACGGGGTAGCGGGGGGATATCAGTTCTTC
CASSHHGVAGGYQFF
>-|-|TRBV19|TRBJ2-1
TGTGCCAGTATTGACAGGAGGAGCTCCTACAATGAGCAGTTCTTC
CASIDRRSSYNEQFF
>-|TRBD2|TRBV27|TRBJ2-1
TGTGCCAGCAGTTCGCCTAGCGGGGGGTCATCCTACAATGAGCAGTTCTTC
CASSSPSGGSSYNEQFF
>-|TRBD1|TRBV7-2|TRBJ2-7
TGTGCCAGCAGCTTAGTGGGACAGGGGGTGAGTGAGCAGTACTTC
CASSLVGQGVSEQYF
>-|-|TRBV25-1|TRBJ1-1
TGTGCCAGCAGCGACGGACAGCTGAACACTGAAGCTTTCTTT
CASSDGQLNTEAFF
>-|TRBD1|TRBV4-1|TRBJ1-4
TGCGCCAGCAGCCAAGAAGGGACAGGGGGTGAAAAACTGTTTTTT
CASSQEGTGGEKLFF
>-|-|TRBV19|TRBJ2-2
TGTGCCAGTATCGGACAGAGATTCCCCGGGGAGCTGTTTTTT
CASIGQRFPGELFF
>-|-|TRBV28|TRBJ1-5
TGTGCCAGCAGTTCCCTCGGGGGAGCCAATCAGCCCCAGCATTTT
CASSSLGGANQPQHF
>-|-|TRBV2|TRBJ2-5
TGTGCCAGCAGCAGGGAACAGGGACAAGAGACCCAGTACTTC
CASSREQGQETQYF